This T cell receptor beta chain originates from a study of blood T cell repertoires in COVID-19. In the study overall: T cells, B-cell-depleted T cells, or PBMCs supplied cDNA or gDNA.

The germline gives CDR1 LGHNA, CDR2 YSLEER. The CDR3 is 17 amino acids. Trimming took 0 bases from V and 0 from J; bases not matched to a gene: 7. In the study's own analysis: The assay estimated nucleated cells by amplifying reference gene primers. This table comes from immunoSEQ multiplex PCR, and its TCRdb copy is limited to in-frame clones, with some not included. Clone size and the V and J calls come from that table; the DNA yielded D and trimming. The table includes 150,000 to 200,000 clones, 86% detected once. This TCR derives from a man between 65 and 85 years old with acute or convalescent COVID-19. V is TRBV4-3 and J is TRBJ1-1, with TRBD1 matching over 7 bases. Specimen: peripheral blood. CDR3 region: CASSQDRGTVMNTEAFF. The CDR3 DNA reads TGCGCCAGCAGCCAAGATCGGGGGACAGTCATGAACACTGAAGCTTTCTTT.